This record covers a single TCR beta chain. What it binds is unknown. Each specimen consisted of roughly 0.9-10 million cryopreserved PBMC prior to extraction of DNA. The CDR3 is 17 amino acids. Germline CDR1 reads SNHLY; CDR2 reads FYNNEI. With 6 bases clipped from V and 1 base from J, the junction kept 12 bases outside the gene matches. Researchers ran immunoSEQ v3.0 at survey level. Assay used: immunoSEQ multiplex PCR; TCRdb lists only in-frame clones, some missing. The sample yields 15,000 to 20,000 clones, 88% seen once. This sample was taken from a study of long-term antiretroviral therapy in people with HIV. General observations from the study: Although diversity increased after ART, it remained lower than in transplant donor controls. Against controls, HIV repertoires showed narrower ranges of CDR3 length.

V and J are TRBV2 and TRBJ2-5; the match to TRBD2 covers 9 bases. The specimen was unsorted PBMCs, collected 6.9 years after starting antiretroviral therapy. This TCR derives from a man over 45 with HIV. CDR3 region: CASSGTSLQPLQETQYF. In DNA form, the CDR3 reads TGTGCCAGCAGCGGGACTAGCCTTCAACCTCTCCAAGAGACCCAGTACTTC.